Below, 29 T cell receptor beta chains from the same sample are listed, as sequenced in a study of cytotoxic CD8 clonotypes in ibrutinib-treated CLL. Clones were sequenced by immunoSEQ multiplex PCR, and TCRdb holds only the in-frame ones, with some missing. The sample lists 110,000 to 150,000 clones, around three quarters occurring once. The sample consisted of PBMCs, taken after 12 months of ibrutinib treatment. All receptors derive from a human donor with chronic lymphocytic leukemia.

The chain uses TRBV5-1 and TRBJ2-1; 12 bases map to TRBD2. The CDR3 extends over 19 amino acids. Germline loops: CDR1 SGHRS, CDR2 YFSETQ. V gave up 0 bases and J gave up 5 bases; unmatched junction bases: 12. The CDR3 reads CASSLAWSPSGRAHNEQFF. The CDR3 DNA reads TGCGCCAGCAGCTTGGCCTGGTCCCCTAGCGGGAGGGCCCACAATGAGCAGTTCTTC. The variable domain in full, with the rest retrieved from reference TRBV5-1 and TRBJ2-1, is KAGVTQTPRYLIKTRGQQVTLSCSPISGHRSVSWYQQTPGQGLQFLFEYFSETQRNKGNFPGRFSGRQFSNSRSEMNVSTLELGDSALYLCASSLAWSPSGRAHNEQFFGPGTRLTVL.

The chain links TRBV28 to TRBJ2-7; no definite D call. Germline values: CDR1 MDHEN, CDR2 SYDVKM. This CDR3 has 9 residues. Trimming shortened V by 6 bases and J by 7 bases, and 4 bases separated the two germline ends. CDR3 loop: CASSLEQYF. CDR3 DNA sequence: TGTGCCAGCAGCTTAGAGCAGTACTTC.

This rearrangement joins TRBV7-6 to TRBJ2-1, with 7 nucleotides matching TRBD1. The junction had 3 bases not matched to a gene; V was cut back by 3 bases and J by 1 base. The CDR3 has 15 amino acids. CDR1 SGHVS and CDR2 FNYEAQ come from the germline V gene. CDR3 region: CASSFLGQSYNEQFF. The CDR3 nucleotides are TGTGCCAGCAGCTTCCTGGGACAGTCCTACAATGAGCAGTTCTTC.

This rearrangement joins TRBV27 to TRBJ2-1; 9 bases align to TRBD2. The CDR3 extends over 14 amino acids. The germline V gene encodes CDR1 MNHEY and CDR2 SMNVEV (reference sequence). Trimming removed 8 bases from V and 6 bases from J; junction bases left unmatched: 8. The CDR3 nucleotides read TGTGCCAGCGCCACCGGGACTAGCTCCAATGAGCAGTTCTTC. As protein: CASATGTSSNEQFF.

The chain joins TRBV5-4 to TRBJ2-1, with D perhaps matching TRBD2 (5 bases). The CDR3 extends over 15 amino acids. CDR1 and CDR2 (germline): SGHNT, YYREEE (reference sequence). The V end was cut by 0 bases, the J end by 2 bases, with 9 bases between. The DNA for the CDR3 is TGTGCCAGCAGCTTGGGAGGGTGGACCTACAATGAGCAGTTCTTC. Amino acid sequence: CASSLGGWTYNEQFF.

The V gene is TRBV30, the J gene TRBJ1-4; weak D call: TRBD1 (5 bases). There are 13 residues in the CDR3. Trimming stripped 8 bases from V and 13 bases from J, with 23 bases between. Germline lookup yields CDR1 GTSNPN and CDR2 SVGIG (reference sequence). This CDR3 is CAGATGYPARLFF. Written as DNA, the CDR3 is TGTGCCGGGGCCACGGGTTATCCGGCAAGACTGTTTTTT.

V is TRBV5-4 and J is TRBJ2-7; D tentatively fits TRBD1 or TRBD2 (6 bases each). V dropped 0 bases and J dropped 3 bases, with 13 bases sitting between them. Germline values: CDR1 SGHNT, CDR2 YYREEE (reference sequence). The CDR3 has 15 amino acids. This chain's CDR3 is CASSLDLAGHYEQYF. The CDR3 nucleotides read TGTGCCAGCAGCTTGGACTTGGCGGGACACTACGAGCAGTACTTC.

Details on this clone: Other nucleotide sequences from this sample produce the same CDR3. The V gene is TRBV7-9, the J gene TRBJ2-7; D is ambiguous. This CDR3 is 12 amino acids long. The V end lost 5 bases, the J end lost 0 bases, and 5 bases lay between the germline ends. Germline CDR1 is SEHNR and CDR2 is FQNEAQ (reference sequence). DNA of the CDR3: TGTGCCAGCAGCCTCACCTCCTACGAGCAGTACTTC. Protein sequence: CASSLTSYEQYF.

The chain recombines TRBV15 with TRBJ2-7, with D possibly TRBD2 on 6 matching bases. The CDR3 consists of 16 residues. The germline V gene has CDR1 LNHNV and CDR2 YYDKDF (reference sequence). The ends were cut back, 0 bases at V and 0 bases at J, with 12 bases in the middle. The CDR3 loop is CATSRDAQRASYEQYF. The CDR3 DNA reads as TGTGCCACCAGCAGAGATGCCCAGCGGGCCTCCTACGAGCAGTACTTC.

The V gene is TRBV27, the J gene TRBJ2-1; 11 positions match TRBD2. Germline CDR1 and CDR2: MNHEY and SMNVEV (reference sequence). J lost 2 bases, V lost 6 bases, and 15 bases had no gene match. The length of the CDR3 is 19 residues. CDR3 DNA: TGTGCCAGCAGGTTAGGGAGATGGACTAGCGGGTCAACCTACAATGAGCAGTTCTTC. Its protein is CASRLGRWTSGSTYNEQFF.

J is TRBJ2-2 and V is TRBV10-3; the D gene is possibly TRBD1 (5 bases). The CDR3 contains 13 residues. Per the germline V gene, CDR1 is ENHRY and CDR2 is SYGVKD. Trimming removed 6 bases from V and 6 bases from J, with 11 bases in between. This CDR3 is CAIRSRDPGELFF. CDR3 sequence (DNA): TGTGCCATCAGGAGCAGGGATCCCGGGGAGCTGTTTTTT.

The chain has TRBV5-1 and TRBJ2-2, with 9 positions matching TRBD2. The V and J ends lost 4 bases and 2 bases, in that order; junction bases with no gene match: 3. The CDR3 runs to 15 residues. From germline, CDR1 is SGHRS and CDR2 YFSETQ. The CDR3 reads CASSPTSGNTGELFF. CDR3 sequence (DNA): TGCGCCAGCAGCCCGACTAGCGGAAACACCGGGGAGCTGTTTTTT.

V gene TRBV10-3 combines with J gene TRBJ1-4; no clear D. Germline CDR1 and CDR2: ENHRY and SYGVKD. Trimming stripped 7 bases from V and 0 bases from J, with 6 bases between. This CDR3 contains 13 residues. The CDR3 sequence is CAIKGPTNEKLFF. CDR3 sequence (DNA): TGTGCCATCAAAGGACCAACTAATGAAAAACTGTTTTTT.

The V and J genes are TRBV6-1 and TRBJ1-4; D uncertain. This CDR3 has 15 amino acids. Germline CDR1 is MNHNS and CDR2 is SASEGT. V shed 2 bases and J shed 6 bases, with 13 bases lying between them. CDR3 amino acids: CASSERVPEYEKLFF. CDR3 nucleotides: TGTGCCAGCAGTGAACGGGTCCCCGAGTATGAAAAACTGTTTTTT.

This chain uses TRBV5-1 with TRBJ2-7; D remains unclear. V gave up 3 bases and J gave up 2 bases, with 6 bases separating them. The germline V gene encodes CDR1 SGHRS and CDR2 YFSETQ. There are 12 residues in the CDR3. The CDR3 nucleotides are TGCGCCAGCAGCTCACAGACCTACGAGCAGTACTTC. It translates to CASSSQTYEQYF.

CDR3 region: CASSIPSTGTGYEKLFF. The CDR3 DNA reads as TGTGCCAGTAGTATTCCGTCCACCGGGACAGGGTACGAAAAACTGTTTTTT. This chain uses TRBV19 with TRBJ1-4, with TRBD1 matching over 9 bases. From germline, CDR1 is LNHDA and CDR2 SQIVND (reference sequence). The CDR3 has 17 amino acids. Trimming cost V 3 bases and J 8 bases; bases outside gene matches: 13.

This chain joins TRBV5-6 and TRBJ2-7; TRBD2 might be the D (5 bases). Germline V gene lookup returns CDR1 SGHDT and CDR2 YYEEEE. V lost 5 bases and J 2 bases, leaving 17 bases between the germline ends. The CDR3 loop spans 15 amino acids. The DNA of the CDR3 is TGTGCCAGCAGGAACCTCGGGGTCTCCCCCTACGAGCAGTACTTC. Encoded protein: CASRNLGVSPYEQYF.

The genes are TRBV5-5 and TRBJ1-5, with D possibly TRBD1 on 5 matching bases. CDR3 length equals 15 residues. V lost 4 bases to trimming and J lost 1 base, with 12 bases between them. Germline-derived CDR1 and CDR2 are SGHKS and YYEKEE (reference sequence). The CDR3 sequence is CASSRTPRSNQPQHF. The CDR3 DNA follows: TGTGCCAGCAGCCGGACACCCAGAAGCAATCAGCCCCAGCATTTT.

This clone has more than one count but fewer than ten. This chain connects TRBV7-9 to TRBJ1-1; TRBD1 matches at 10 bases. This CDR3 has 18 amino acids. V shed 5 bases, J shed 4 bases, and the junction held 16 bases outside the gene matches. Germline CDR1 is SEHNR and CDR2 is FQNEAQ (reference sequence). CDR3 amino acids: CASSRRDRGRVAGTEAFF. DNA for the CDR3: TGTGCCAGCAGCCGACGAGACAGGGGGCGGGTCGCCGGCACTGAAGCTTTCTTT.

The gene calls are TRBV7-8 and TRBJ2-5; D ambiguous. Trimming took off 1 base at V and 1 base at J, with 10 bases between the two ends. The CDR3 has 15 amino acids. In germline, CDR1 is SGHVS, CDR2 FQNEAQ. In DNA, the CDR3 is TGTGCCAGCAGCTTAGGCGGCTCGCCCCAAGAGACCCAGTACTTC. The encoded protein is CASSLGGSPQETQYF.

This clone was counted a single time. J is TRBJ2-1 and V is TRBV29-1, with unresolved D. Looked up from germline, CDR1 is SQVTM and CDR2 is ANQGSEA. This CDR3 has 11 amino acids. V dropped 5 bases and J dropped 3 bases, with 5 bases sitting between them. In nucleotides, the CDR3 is TGCAGCGTTCCCTACTACAATGAGCAGTTCTTC. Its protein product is CSVPYYNEQFF.

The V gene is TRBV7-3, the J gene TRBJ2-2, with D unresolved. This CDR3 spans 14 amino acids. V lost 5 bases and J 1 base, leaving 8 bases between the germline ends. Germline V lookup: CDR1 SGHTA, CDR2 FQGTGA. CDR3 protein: CASSPLRNTGELFF. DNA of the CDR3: TGTGCCAGCAGCCCCCTACGGAACACCGGGGAGCTGTTTTTT.

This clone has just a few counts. The CDR3 DNA follows: TGTGCCAGCAGTGAAGGGCGGGAGTATTTCGAGCAGTTCTTC. As protein: CASSEGREYFEQFF. V usage is TRBV2 and J usage is TRBJ2-1, with TRBD2 matching 7 bases. CDR1 SNHLY and CDR2 FYNNEI come from the germline V gene. V gave up 1 base and J gave up 10 bases; unmatched junction bases: 7. The CDR3 is made up of 14 amino acids.

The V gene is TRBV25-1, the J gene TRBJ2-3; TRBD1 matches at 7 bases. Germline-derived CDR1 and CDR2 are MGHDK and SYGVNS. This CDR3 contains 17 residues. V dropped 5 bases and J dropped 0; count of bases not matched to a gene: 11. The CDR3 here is CASSLPRQGLSTDTQYF. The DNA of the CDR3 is TGTGCCAGCAGTCTACCCCGACAGGGTCTCAGCACAGATACGCAGTATTTT.

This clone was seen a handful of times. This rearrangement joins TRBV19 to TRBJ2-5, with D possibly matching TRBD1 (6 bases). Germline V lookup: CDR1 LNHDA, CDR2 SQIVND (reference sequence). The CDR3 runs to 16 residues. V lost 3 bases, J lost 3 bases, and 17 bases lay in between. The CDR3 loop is CASSIPAGVMEETQYF. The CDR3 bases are TGTGCCAGTAGTATCCCGGCAGGGGTGATGGAAGAGACCCAGTACTTC. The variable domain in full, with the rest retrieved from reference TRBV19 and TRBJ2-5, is DGGITQSPKYLFRKEGQNVTLSCEQNLNHDAMYWYRQDPGQGLRLIYYSQIVNDFQKGDIAEGYSVSREKKESFPLTVTSAQKNPTAFYLCASSIPAGVMEETQYFGPGTRLLVL.

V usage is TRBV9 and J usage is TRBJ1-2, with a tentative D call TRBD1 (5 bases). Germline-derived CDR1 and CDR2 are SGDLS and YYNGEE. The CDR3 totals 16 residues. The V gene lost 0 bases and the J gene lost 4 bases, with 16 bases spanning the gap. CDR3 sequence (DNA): TGTGCCAGCAGCGTAGGACCAGGGAGGAATCCCTATGGCTACACCTTC. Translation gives CASSVGPGRNPYGYTF.

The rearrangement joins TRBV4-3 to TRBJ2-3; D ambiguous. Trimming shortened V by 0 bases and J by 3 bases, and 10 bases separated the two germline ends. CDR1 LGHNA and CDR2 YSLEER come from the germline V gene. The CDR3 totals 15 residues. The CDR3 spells CASSQDPLGTDTQYF. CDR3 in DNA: TGCGCCAGCAGCCAAGATCCACTTGGAACAGATACGCAGTATTTT.

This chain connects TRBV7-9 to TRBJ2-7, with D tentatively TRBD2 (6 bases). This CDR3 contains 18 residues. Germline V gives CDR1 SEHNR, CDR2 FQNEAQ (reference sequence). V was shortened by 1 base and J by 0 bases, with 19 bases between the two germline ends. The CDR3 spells CASSLGGGLGGNSYEQYF. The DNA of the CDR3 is TGTGCCAGCAGCTTAGGGGGAGGTCTCGGAGGGAACTCCTACGAGCAGTACTTC.

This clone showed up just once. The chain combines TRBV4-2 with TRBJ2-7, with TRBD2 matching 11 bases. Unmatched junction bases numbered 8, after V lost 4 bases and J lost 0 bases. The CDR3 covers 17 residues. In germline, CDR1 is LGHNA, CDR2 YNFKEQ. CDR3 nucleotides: TGTGCCAGCAGCCGGAAGACTAGCGGGACAGTCTCCTACGAGCAGTACTTC. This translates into CASSRKTSGTVSYEQYF.